This note documents a single T cell receptor beta chain sequence. This specimen belongs to a study of blood T cell repertoires in COVID-19. Looking at the study overall: Acute-phase and convalescent COVID-19 samples originated in the United States, Italy and Spain. In each case, the material was cDNA or gDNA derived from T cells, B-cell-depleted T cells, or PBMCs.

Repertoires were generated with immunoSEQ multiplex PCR, while TCRdb's copy carries only in-frame clones and drops some. The data contain fewer than 250,000 clones, around 85% of them singletons. Germline-derived CDR1 and CDR2 are SGHDN and FVKESK. This CDR3 region has 12 residues. Trimming shortened V by 4 bases and J by 6 bases, and 6 bases separated the two germline ends. The sequence was collected from a man aged 35-49 years with acute or convalescent COVID-19. The material sequenced was peripheral blood. This sequence joins TRBV14 and TRBJ2-2; no firm D call. The chain's CDR3 is CASSPVAGELFF. The CDR3 DNA reads as TGTGCCAGCAGCCCAGTGGCCGGGGAGCTGTTTTTT.